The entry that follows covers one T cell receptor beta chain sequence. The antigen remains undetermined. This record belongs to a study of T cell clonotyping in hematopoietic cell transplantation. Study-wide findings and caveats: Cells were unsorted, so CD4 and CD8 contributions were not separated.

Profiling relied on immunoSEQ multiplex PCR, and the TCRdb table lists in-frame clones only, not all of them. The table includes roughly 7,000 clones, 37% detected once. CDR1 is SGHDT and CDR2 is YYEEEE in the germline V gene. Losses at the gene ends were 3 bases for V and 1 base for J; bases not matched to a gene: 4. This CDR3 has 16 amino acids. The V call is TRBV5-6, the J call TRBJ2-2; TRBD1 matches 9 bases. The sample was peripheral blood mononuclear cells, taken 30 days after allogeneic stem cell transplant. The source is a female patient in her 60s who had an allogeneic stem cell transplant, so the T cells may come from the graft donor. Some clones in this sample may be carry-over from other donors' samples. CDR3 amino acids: CASSWTGAGNTGELFF. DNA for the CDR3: TGTGCCAGCAGCTGGACAGGGGCAGGGAACACCGGGGAGCTGTTTTTT.